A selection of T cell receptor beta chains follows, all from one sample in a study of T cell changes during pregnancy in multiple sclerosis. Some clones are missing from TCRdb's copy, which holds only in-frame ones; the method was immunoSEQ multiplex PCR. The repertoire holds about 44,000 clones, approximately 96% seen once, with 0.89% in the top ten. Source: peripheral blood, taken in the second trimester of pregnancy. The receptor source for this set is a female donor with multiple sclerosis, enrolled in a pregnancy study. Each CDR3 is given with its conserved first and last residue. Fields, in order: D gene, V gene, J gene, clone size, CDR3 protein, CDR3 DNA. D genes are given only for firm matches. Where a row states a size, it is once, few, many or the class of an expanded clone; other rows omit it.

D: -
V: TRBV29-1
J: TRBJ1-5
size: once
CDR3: CSVEVSPGQPQHF
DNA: TGCAGCGTTGAGGTTTCGCCGGGGCAGCCCCAGCATTTT

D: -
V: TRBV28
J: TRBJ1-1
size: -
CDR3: CASRSGGSVNTEAFF
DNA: TGTGCCAGCAGATCCGGAGGTTCAGTAAACACTGAAGCTTTCTTT

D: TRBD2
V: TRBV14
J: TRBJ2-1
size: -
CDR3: CASSQDRASGRLDEQFF
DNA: TGTGCCAGCAGCCAAGATAGGGCTAGCGGGAGGTTGGATGAGCAGTTCTTC

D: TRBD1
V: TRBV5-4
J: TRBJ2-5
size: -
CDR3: CASSLGDRGTETQYF
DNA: TGTGCCAGCAGCTTGGGGGACAGGGGAACGGAGACCCAGTACTTC

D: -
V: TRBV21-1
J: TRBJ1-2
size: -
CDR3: CASSKGDRHSFYGYTF
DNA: TGTGCCAGCAGCAAAGGGGACAGACATTCTTTCTATGGCTACACCTTC

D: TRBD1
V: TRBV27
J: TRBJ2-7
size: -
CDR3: CASRMTGVYEQYF
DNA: TGTGCCAGCAGGATGACAGGGGTCTACGAGCAGTACTTC

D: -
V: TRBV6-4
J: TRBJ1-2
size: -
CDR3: CASSPGHGYTF
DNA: TGTGCCAGCTCCCCGGGTCATGGCTACACCTTC

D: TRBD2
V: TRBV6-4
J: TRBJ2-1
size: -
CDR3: CASSVRLATSYNEQFF
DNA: TGTGCCAGCAGTGTTAGACTAGCCACATCCTACAATGAGCAGTTCTTC

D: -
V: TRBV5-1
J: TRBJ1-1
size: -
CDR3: CASSLPGRRNTEAFF
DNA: TGCGCCAGCAGCTTGCCTGGCAGGCGCAACACTGAAGCTTTCTTT

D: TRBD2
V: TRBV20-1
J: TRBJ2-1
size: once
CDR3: CRAGPYNEQFF
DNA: TGCAGAGCGGGGCCCTACAATGAGCAGTTCTTC

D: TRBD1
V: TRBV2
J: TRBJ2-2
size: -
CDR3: CASSPRGQSNTGELFF
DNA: TGTGCCAGCAGTCCGAGGGGACAGTCGAACACCGGGGAGCTGTTTTTT

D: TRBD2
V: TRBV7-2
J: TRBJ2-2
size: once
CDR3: CASSLRTRVNTGELFF
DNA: TGTGCCAGCAGCTTACGGACTAGAGTGAACACCGGGGAGCTGTTTTTT

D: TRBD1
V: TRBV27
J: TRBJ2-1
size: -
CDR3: CASSLSWTGRDNEQFF
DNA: TGTGCCAGCAGTTTATCGTGGACAGGTAGGGACAATGAGCAGTTCTTC

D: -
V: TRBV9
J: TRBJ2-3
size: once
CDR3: CASSVTGGFTDTQYF
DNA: TGTGCCAGCAGCGTAACGGGGGGCTTCACAGATACGCAGTATTTT

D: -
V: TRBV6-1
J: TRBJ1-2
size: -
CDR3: CASSPTSLYGYTF
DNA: TGTGCCAGCAGTCCTACCTCGCTCTATGGCTACACCTTC

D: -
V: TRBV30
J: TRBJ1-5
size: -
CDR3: CAWSTREFQPQHF
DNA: TGTGCCTGGAGTACGAGGGAATTTCAGCCCCAGCATTTT

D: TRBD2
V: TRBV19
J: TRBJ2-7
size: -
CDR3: CASSTSGSSSYEQYF
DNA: TGTGCCAGTAGTACTAGCGGGAGTTCATCCTACGAGCAGTACTTC

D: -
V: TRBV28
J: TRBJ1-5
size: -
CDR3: CASNPLPRRGGGQPQHF
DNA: TGTGCCAGCAATCCCCTGCCAAGGAGAGGGGGGGGTCAGCCCCAGCATTTT

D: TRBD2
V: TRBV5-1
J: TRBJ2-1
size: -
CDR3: CASSLQLADPYNEQFF
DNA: TGCGCCAGCAGCTTGCAACTAGCGGACCCCTACAATGAGCAGTTCTTC

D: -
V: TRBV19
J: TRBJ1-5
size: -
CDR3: CASTGQGGGRGNQPQHF
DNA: TGTGCCAGTACGGGCCAGGGTGGCGGTCGCGGCAATCAGCCCCAGCATTTT

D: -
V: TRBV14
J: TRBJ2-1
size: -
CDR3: CASTRQGSYNEQFF
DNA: TGTGCCAGCACCCGGCAGGGGTCCTACAATGAGCAGTTCTTC

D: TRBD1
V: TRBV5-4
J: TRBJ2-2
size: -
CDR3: CASSSRDRVIGELFF
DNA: TGTGCCAGCAGCTCCCGGGACAGGGTTATCGGGGAGCTGTTTTTT

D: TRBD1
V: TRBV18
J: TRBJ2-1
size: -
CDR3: CASSQIGTGYNEQFF
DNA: TGTGCCAGCTCACAGATAGGGACAGGCTACAATGAGCAGTTCTTC

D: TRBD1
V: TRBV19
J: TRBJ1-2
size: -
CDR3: CASSLQGAIGNGYTF
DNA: TGTGCCAGTAGCCTACAGGGGGCCATTGGAAATGGCTACACCTTC

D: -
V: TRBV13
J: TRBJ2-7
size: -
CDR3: CASSLESLTPRDEQYF
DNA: TGTGCCAGCAGCTTAGAATCGCTCACGCCCCGCGACGAGCAGTACTTC

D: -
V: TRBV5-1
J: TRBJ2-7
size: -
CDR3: CASSPLSSYEQYF
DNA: TGCGCCAGCAGCCCTCTTAGCTCCTACGAGCAGTACTTC

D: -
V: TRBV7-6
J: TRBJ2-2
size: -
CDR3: CASSLGTENTGELFF
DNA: TGTGCCAGCAGCTTAGGGACAGAGAACACCGGGGAGCTGTTTTTT

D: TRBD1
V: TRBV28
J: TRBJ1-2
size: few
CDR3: CASTLGGTGGAKGYTF
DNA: TGTGCCAGCACGCTGGGAGGGACAGGGGGCGCGAAGGGCTACACCTTC

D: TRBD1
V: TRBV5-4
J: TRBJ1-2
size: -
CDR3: CASSRGQGALGGYTF
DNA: TGTGCCAGCAGCCGGGGACAGGGGGCGTTGGGTGGCTACACCTTC

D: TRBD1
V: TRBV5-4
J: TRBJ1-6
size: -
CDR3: CASSSGTANNSPLHF
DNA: TGTGCCAGCAGTTCCGGGACAGCAAATAATTCACCCCTCCACTTT

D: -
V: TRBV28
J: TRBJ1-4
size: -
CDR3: CASSSRVEGEKLFF
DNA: TGTGCCAGCAGTTCCAGGGTGGAAGGTGAAAAACTGTTTTTT

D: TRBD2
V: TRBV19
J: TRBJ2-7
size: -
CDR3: CASSMGGSVIYEQYF
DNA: TGTGCCAGTAGTATGGGAGGGTCTGTAATCTACGAGCAGTACTTC

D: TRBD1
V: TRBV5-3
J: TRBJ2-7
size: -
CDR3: CARSSWDRGYEQYF
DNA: TGTGCCAGAAGCTCCTGGGACAGAGGCTACGAGCAGTACTTC

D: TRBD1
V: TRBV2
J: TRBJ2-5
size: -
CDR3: CASRPGQNLQETQYF
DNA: TGTGCCAGCAGGCCGGGACAGAACCTTCAAGAGACCCAGTACTTC

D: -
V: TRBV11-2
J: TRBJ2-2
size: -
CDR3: CASSLWGGRMAGELFF
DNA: TGTGCCAGCAGCTTGTGGGGGGGCCGAATGGCCGGGGAGCTGTTTTTT

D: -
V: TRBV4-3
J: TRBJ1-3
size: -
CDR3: CASSQVLGGHFSGNTIYF
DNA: TGCGCCAGCAGCCAAGTCCTCGGGGGGCATTTCTCTGGAAACACCATATATTTT

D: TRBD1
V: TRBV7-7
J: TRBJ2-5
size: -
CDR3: CASSSLGSRQGQETQYF
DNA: TGTGCCAGCAGCTCCCTAGGTAGCCGACAGGGACAAGAGACCCAGTACTTC

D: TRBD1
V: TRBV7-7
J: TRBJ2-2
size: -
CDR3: CASSTRQGTGELFF
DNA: TGTGCCAGCAGCACCCGACAGGGTACCGGGGAGCTGTTTTTT

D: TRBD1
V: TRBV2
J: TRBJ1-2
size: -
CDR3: CASSPGTGANYGYTF
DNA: TGTGCCAGCAGCCCCGGGACAGGGGCTAACTATGGCTACACCTTC